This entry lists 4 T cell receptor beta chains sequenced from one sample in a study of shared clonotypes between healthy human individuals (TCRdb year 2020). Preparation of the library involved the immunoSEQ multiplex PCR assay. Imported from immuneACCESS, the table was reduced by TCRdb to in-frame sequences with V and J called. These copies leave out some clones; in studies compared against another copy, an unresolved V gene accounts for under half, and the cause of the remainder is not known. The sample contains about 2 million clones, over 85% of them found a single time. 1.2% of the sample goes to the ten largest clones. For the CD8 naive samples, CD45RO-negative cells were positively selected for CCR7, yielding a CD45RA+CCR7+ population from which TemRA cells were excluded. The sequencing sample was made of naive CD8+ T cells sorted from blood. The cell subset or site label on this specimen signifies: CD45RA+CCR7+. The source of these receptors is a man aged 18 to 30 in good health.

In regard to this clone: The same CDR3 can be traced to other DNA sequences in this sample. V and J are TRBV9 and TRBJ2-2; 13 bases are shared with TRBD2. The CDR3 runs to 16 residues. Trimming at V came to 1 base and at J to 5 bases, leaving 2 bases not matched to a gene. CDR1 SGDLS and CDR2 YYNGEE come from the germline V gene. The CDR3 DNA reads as TGTGCCAGCAGCGTAACTAGCGGGAGGGGGACCGGGGAGCTGTTTTTT. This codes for CASSVTSGRGTGELFF.

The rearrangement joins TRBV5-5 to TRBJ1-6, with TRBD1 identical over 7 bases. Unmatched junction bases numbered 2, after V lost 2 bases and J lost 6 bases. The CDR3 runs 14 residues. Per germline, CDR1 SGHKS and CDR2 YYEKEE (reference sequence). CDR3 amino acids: CASSLQGINSPLHF. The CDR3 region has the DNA TGTGCCAGCAGCTTACAGGGGATTAATTCACCCCTCCACTTT.

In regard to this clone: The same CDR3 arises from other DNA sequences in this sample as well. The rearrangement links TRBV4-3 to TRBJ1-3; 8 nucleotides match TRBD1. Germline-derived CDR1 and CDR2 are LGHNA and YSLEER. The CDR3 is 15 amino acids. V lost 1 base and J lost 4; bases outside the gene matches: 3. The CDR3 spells CASSQGTGTGNTIYF. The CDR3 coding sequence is TGCGCCAGCAGCCAAGGGACAGGGACAGGAAACACCATATATTTT.

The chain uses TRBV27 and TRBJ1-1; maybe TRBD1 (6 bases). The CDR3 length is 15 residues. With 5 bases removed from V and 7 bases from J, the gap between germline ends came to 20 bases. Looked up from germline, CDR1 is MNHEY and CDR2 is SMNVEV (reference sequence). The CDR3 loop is CASSPPPRQDDEAFF. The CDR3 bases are TGTGCCAGCAGTCCCCCCCCACGACAGGACGATGAAGCTTTCTTT.